This T cell receptor beta chain was captured in a study of T cells in Graves' hyperthyroidism and ophthalmopathy. This clonotype was detected ten times or more. Authors of the study amplified TCR beta CDR3 regions from RNA transcripts. The TCR CDR3 first-round RT-PCR relied on the HTBI primer set. MiXCR, applied by TCRdb to the multiplex PCR reads, yields one record per CDR3 protein. The table has about 380,000 distinct CDR3 sequences, under 20% seen once; the top ten hold 35% to 50%. CDR3 length: 15 amino acids. V lost 1 base and J lost 2, with 12 bases in between. Germline assignment: CDR1 SGHRS and CDR2 YFSETQ.

The sequence derives from a man between 18 and 29 years old with Graves' ophthalmopathy. Sequencing was done on a sample of blood. The chain joins TRBV5-1 to TRBJ1-1; tentatively, D is TRBD1 (5 bases). In DNA form, the CDR3 reads TGCGCCAGCAGCTTGACCGCCACAGGCAACACTGAAGCTTTCTTT. It encodes CASSLTATGNTEAFF.